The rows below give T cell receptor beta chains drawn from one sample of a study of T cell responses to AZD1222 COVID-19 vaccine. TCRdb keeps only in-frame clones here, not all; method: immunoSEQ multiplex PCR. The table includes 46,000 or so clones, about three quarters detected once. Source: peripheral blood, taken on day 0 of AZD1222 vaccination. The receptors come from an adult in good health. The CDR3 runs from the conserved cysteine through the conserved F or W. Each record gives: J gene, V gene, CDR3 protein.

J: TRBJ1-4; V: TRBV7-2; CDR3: CASGSWGTNEKLFF
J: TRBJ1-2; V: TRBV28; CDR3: CASSGPGPNNYGYTF
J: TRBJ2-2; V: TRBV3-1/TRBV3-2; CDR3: CASSQDRGVNTGELFF
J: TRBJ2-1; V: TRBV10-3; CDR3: CAISDPGTDNEQFF
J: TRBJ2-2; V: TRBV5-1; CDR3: CASSLGGGELFF
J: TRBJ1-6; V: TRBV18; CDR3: CASSPTGRGDSPLHF
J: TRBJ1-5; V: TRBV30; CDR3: CAWSVTGTPDENQPQHF
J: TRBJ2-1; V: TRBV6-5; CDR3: CASSPRGDEQFF
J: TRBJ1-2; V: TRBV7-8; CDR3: CASSQSGQSAYGYSF
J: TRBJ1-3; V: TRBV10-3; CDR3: CASVLDGNSGNTIYF
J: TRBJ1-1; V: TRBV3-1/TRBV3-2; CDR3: CASSLLKGEAEAFF
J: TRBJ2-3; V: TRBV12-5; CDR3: CASGLVLTRTDTQYF
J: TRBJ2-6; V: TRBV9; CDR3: CASSPSTADSGANVLTF
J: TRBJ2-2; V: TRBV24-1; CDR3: CATSVGPANTGELFF
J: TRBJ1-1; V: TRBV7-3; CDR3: CASSLILNTEAFF
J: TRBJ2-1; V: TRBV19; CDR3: CASKPAGGDYNEQFF
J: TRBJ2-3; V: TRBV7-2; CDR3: CASSLDRDRPDTQYF
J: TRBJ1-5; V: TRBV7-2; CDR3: CASSSPGQGALSGQPQHF
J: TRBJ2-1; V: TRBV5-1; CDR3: CASSLPGAEGFYNEQFF
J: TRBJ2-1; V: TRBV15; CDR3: CATSRSVALAGGPAAEQFF
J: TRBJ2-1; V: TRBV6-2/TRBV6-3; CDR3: CASSYSKATGTHNNEQFF
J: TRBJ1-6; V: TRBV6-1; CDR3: CASSERDRRGGSPLHF
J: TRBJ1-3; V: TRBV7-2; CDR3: CASSSTGDSGNTIYF
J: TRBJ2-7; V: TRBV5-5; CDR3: CASSQGWGLSSYEQYF
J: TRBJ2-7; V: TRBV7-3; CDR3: CASSLGGPYEQYF
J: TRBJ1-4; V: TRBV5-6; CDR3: CASSLGGSGYNEKLFF
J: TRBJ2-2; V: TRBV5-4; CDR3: CASSLIGGGVTGELFF
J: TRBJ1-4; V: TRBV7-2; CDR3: CASSPGQGKEKLFF
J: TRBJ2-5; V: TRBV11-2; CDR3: CASSLDGGQETQYF
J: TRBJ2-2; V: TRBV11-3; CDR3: CASSLDGTNTGELFF
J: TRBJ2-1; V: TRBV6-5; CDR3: CASSYSPSGQQFF
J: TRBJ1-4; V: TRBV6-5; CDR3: CASRRGTYEKLFF
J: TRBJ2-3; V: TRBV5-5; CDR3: CASRSGQGSSTDTQYF
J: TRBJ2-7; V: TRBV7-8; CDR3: CASSFGKGEQYF
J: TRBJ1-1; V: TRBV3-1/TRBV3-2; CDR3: CASSLTGVTEAFF
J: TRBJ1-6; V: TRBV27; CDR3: CASSSQGLTYNSPLHF
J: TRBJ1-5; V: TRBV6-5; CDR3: CASSFSGDTHQPQHF
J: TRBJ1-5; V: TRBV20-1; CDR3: CSASPGSPNQPQHF
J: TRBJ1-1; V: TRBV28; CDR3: CASTSSTEAFF
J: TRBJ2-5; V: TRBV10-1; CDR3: CASSRTDETQYF
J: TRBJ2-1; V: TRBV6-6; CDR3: CASAKDSSYNEQFF
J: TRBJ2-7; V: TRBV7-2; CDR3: CASRLTTPSYEQYF
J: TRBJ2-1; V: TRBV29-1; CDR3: CSAQGDSSYNEQFF
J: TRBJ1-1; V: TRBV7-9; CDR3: CASSLGSPFDTEAFF
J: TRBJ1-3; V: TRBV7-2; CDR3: CASSLMGQGAGNTIYF